This TCR beta chain was captured in a study of human T cells and chemical hapten exposure. Study-level information: Predominantly women, the patients had alopecia areata, totalis or universalis.

Time point of the sample: patch test 1, 2 weeks after DPC sensitization. Treatment reported: therapeutic diphenylcyclopropenone sensitization with weekly scalp DPC. Only after blood had been drawn was each patch test applied. This clonotype has ten or more counts. MiXCR, run by TCRdb on the RACE reads, gives a single entry per CDR3 protein. The sample has some 380,000 distinct CDR3 sequences; roughly 4.8% are singletons. This sequence was found in a woman aged 45-65 years with alopecia areata. Some clones in this sample may be carry-over from other donors' samples. Sample: whole blood, taken in connection with sensitization to the hapten diphenylcyclopropenone (DPC).

DNA for the CDR3: TGTGCCAGCAGCTTGGGACTTGCTAATGAAAAACTGTTTTTT. This encodes CASSLGLANEKLFF. This sequence joins TRBV7-8 and TRBJ1-4, with D tentatively TRBD1 (5 bases). The germline V gene encodes CDR1 SGHVS and CDR2 FQNEAQ. V lost 3 bases, J lost 3 bases, and 8 bases lay in between. There are 14 residues in the CDR3.